This TCR beta chain was observed in a study of vaccination effects on CD4 cells after COVID-19. Antigen-specific CD4+ T cell clonotypes were called by their expansion after viral peptide-pool culture in ViraFEST. The authors isolated CD4+ T cells after ten to eleven days of culture. Either the BNT162b2 or mRNA-1273 vaccine was given to participants in two doses. Concerning this clone itself: Antigen: not known.

Some clones are missing from TCRdb's copy, which holds only in-frame ones; the method was immunoSEQ multiplex PCR. The sample carries 15,000 to 20,000 clones, approximately 80% recorded once. Source: CD4+ T cells from PBMCs cultured with HCoV-NL63 spike peptides, taken after COVID-19 vaccination. This TCR was recovered from a human donor who received a COVID-19 vaccine.

As DNA, the CDR3 is TGTGCCAGCAGCGGGAAGTCTAGCGTAAGGGGGTACAATGAGCAGTTCTTC. Translating gives CASSGKSSVRGYNEQFF. The chain joins TRBV7-2 to TRBJ2-1; D tentatively reads TRBD1 or TRBD2 (6 bases each). Germline V lookup: CDR1 SGHTA, CDR2 FQGNSA. The V end was cut by 5 bases, the J end by 4 bases, with 21 bases between. This CDR3 has 17 residues.